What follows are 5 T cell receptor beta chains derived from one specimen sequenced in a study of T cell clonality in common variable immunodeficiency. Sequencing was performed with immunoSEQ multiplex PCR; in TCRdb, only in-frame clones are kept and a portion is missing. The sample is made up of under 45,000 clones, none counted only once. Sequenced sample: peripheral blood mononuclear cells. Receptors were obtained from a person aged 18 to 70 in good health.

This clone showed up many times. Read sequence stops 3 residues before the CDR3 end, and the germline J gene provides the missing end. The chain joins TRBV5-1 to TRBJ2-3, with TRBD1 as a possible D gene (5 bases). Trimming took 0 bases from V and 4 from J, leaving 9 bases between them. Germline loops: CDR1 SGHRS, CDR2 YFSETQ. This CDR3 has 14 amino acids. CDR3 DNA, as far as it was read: TGCGCCAGCAGCTTGGGATGGGGCTCAGATACG. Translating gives CASSLGWGSDT. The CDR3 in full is CASSLGWGSDTQYF.

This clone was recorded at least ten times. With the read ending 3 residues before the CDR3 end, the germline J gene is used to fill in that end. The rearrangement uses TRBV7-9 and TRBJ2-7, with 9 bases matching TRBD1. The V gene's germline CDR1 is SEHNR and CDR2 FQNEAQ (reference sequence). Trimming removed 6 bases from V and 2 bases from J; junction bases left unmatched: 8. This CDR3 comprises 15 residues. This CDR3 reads CASSSNRDRAYEQYF. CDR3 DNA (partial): TGTGCCAGCAGTTCTAATCGGGACAGGGCCTACGAG.

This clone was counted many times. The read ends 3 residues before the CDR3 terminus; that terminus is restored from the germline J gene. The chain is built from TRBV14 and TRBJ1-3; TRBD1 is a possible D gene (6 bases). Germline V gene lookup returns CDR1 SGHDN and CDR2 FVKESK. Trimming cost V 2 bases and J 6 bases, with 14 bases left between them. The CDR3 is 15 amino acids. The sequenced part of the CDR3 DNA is TGTGCCAGCAGCCAACTCAGGGGCAAGGAAAACACC. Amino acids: CASSQLRGKENT. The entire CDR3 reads CASSQLRGKENTIYF. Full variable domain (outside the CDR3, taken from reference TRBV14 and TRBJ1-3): EAGVTQFPSHSVIEKGQTVTLRCDPISGHDNLYWYRRVMGKEIKFLLHFVKESKQDESGMPNNRFLAERTGGTYSTLKVQPAELEDSGVYFCASSQLRGKENTIYFGEGSWLTVV.

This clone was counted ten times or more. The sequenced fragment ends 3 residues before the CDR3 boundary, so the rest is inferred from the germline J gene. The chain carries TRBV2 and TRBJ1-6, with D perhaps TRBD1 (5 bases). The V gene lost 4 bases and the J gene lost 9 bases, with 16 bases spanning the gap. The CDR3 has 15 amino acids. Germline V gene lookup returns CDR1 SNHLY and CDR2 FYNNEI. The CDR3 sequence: CASSVGQGVGSPLHF. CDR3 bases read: TGTGCCAGCAGTGTGGGTCAAGGGGTCGGTTCACCC.

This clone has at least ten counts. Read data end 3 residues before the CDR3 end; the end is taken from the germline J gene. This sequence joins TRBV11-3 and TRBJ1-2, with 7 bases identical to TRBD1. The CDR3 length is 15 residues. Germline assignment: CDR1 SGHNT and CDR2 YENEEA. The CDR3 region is CASRPGEGGGYGYTF. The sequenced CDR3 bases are TGTGCAAGTCGCCCTGGTGAAGGGGGCGGCTATGGC. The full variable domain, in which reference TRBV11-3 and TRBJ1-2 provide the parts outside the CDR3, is EAGVVQSPRYKIIEKKQPVAFWCNPISGHNTLYWYLQNLGQGPELLIRYENEEAVDDSQLPKDRFSAERLKGVDSTLKIQPAELGDSAVYLCASRPGEGGGYGYTFGSGTRLTVV.